This T cell receptor beta chain was profiled in a study of CD8+ T cells in alopecia areata. The study's findings and limits: Mice showed TCR sharing more clearly than patients did, possibly owing to HLA. Greater clonality was observed in lesional scalp samples, especially alopecia totalis/universalis, versus normal scalp.

J lost 3 bases, V lost 2 bases, and 3 bases had no gene match. CDR1 MGHRA and CDR2 YSYEKL come from the germline V gene. The CDR3 runs 15 residues. Turning to this clone: The antigen remains undetermined.

It was cDNA, reverse transcribed from extracted RNA, that served as the sequencing template. Generated by immunoSEQ multiplex PCR, the TCRdb table keeps only in-frame clones and is missing some. The table shows approximately 98,000 clones, with around 55% occurring only once. The receptor was derived from a human donor in good health. The V and J genes are TRBV4-1 and TRBJ1-3, with 8 bases fitting TRBD1. Sequencing was done on a sample of CD8+ T cells sorted from blood. CDR3 loop: CASSQPQGDGNTIYF. The CDR3 bases are TGCGCCAGCAGCCAACCACAGGGGGATGGAAACACCATATATTTT.